This TCR beta chain is drawn from a study of OX40 agonist ivuxolimab in advanced cancers. This table comes from immunoSEQ multiplex PCR, and its TCRdb copy is limited to in-frame clones, with some not included. The sample lists more than 50,000 clones, around 83% occurring once. Patients who had autoimmune disease history or got systemic immunosuppression were left out. In this sample, this clone turned up once. Germline V gives CDR1 SGHDT, CDR2 YYEEEE. Trimming took 2 bases from V and 0 from J, leaving 6 bases between them. There are 15 residues in the CDR3. This receptor was identified in an adult with an advanced solid tumor such as melanoma, head and neck, liver or kidney cancer. This chain connects TRBV5-6 to TRBJ1-6; D gene ambiguous. The specimen was CD4+ or CD8+ T cells sorted from blood, collected in a trial of the OX40 agonist ivuxolimab. The CDR3, as DNA: TGTGCCAGCAGCTTCGGCATCTCCTATAATTCACCCCTCCACTTT. It yields the protein CASSFGISYNSPLHF. The entire variable domain, with the rest obtained from reference TRBV5-6 and TRBJ1-6, is as follows: DAGVTQSPTHLIKTRGQQVTLRCSPKSGHDTVSWYQQALGQGPQFIFQYYEEEERQRGNFPDRFSGHQFPNYSSELNVNALLLGDSALYLCASSFGISYNSPLHFGNGTRLTVT.